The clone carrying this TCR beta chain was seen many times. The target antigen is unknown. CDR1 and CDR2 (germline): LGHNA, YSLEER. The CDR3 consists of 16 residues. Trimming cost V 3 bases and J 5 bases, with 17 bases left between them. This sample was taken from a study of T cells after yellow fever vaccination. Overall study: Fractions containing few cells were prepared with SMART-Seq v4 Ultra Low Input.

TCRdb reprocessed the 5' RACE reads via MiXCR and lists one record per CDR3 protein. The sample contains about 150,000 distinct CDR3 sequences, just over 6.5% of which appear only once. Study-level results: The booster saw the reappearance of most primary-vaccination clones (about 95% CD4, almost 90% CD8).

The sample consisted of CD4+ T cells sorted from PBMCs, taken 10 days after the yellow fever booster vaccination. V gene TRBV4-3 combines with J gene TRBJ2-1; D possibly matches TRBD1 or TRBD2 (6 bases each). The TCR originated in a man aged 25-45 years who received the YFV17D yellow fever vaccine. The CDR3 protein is CASSQSTNREDNEQFF. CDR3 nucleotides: TGCGCCAGCAGCCAGTCGACGAACAGGGAGGACAATGAGCAGTTCTTC.